A single sample gave rise to the 10 T cell receptor beta chains below, sequenced in a study of cytomegalovirus exposure and HLA in healthy donors. Vbeta (60) and Jbeta (13) primers were used in the PCR. The assay was immunoSEQ multiplex PCR, and TCRdb's table has in-frame clones only and misses some. The table records about 70,000 clones, approximately 74% of them present only once. Sequenced input: PBMCs. The receptor set was obtained from a man aged 40-49 years in good health and CMV-seropositive.

This clone was seen once. The chain links TRBV7-9 to TRBJ2-1; no clear D gene. The CDR3 is 13 amino acids. In germline, CDR1 is SEHNR, CDR2 FQNEAQ (reference sequence). The ends were cut back, 5 bases at V and 9 bases at J, with 14 bases in the middle. The CDR3 DNA follows: TGTGCCAGCAGCATTTCTAGGATGGGTGAGCAGTTCTTC. It translates to CASSISRMGEQFF.

The genes are TRBV2 and TRBJ1-6, with D possibly matching TRBD1 (5 bases). This CDR3 has 15 residues. The germline V and J ends were trimmed by 0 bases and 3 bases, with 6 bases remaining between them. Per the germline V gene, CDR1 is SNHLY and CDR2 is FYNNEI. CDR3 amino acids: CASSEAGGYNSPLHF. For the CDR3, the DNA is TGTGCCAGCAGTGAAGCCGGGGGCTATAATTCACCCCTCCACTTT.

The gene calls are TRBV7-2 and TRBJ1-1; D possibly corresponds to TRBD1 (6 bases). The germline V gene has CDR1 SGHTA and CDR2 FQGNSA. With 3 bases removed from V and 1 base from J, the gap between germline ends came to 12 bases. The CDR3 length is 15 residues. CDR3 nucleotides: TGTGCCAGCAGCTTGGGGGGGGCGGGGAACACTGAAGCTTTCTTT. Its translation is CASSLGGAGNTEAFF. Full variable domain (outside the CDR3, taken from reference TRBV7-2 and TRBJ1-1): GAGVSQSPSNKVTEKGKDVELRCDPISGHTALYWYRQSLGQGLEFLIYFQGNSAPDKSGLPSDRFSAERTGGSVSTLTIQRTQQEDSAVYLCASSLGGAGNTEAFFGQGTRLTVV.

The J gene is TRBJ2-5, the V gene TRBV19, with a possible D match to TRBD1 (6 bases). Per germline, CDR1 LNHDA and CDR2 SQIVND (reference sequence). V was shortened by 7 bases and J by 4 bases, with 13 bases between the two germline ends. CDR3 length: 13 residues. This CDR3 reads CASTGGKGETQYF. The CDR3 bases are TGTGCCAGTACTGGGGGCAAAGGAGAGACCCAGTACTTC.

This clone was found once. The gene calls are TRBV25-1 and TRBJ2-2; weak D call: TRBD2 (5 bases). Germline CDR1 reads MGHDK; CDR2 reads SYGVNS. V shed 11 bases and J shed 0 bases, with 13 bases lying between them. There are 14 residues in the CDR3. The CDR3, as DNA: TGTGCCTCTACGGGATGGTCGAACACCGGGGAGCTGTTTTTT. Translating gives CASTGWSNTGELFF.

CDR3 DNA: TGTGCCTGGGGAGGGCGGGTTGGTGAAAAACTGTTTTTT. As protein: CAWGGRVGEKLFF. The J gene is TRBJ1-4, the V gene TRBV30; no clear D. The CDR3 consists of 13 residues. Germline V gene lookup returns CDR1 GTSNPN and CDR2 SVGIG (reference sequence). V was shortened by 5 bases and J by 7 bases, with 14 bases between the two germline ends.

As DNA, the CDR3 is TGTGCCAGCAGCGTCAGGGACAGGGCGCGAGAGACCCAGTACTTC. Protein product: CASSVRDRARETQYF. The chain recombines TRBV11-1 with TRBJ2-5, with 9 positions matching TRBD1. The CDR3 is 15 residues long. With V trimmed by 5 bases and J by 4 bases, 8 bases remained unmatched. In germline, CDR1 is SGHAT, CDR2 FQDESV (reference sequence).

The chain links TRBV7-2 to TRBJ2-2; D unclear. CDR3 size: 13 residues. The V gene's germline CDR1 is SGHTA and CDR2 FQGNSA. V was clipped by 5 bases and J by 1 base, with 5 bases between them. The CDR3, as DNA: TGTGCCAGCAGCCCATTGAACACCGGGGAGCTGTTTTTT. Protein: CASSPLNTGELFF. Drawing the rest from reference TRBV7-2 and TRBJ2-2, the complete variable domain is GAGVSQSPSNKVTEKGKDVELRCDPISGHTALYWYRQSLGQGLEFLIYFQGNSAPDKSGLPSDRFSAERTGGSVSTLTIQRTQQEDSAVYLCASSPLNTGELFFGEGSRLTVL.

CDR3 nucleotides: TGTGCCAGCAGCGGGACAGGGGGCAATCAGCCCCAGCATTTT. This encodes CASSGTGGNQPQHF. The chain has TRBV6-1 and TRBJ1-5; TRBD1 matches at 10 bases. V lost 6 bases to trimming and J lost 2 bases; unmatched junction nucleotides: 1. Germline V CDR1 and CDR2: MNHNS, SASEGT. This CDR3 contains 14 residues.

This clone has just a few counts. This sequence joins TRBV7-2 and TRBJ2-3, with TRBD1 as a possible D gene (6 bases). With 10 bases removed from V and 3 bases from J, the gap between germline ends came to 8 bases. Germline loops: CDR1 SGHTA, CDR2 FQGNSA. The length of the CDR3 is 11 residues. The CDR3 protein is CATGQTDTQYF. Here the CDR3 DNA reads TGTGCCACCGGACAGACAGATACGCAGTATTTT.